The subject of this entry is one TCR beta chain. The data originate from a study of blood T cell repertoires in COVID-19. Study details: Acute and convalescent COVID-19 samples came from the United States, Italy and Spain. The analysed material was cDNA or gDNA that came from T cells, B-cell-depleted T cells, or PBMCs.

Germline V gene lookup returns CDR1 SGHRS and CDR2 YFSETQ. V shed 1 base and J shed 0 bases, with 5 bases lying between them. The CDR3 contains 14 residues. Original handling: Reference gene primer amplification gave nucleated cell count estimates. Clones were read by immunoSEQ multiplex PCR, and TCRdb kept only the in-frame ones, dropping some. V and J calls and clone size are given by that table; D and trimming were obtained from the DNA. The sample shows around 40,000 clones, around 92% of them seen only once. The rearrangement links TRBV5-1 to TRBJ2-1; no clear D gene. This sequence originates from a human donor in a cohort sampled during active COVID-19. Sequenced sample: peripheral blood. This chain's CDR3 is CASSLPGSYNEQFF. DNA for the CDR3: TGCGCCAGCAGCTTGCCCGGCTCCTACAATGAGCAGTTCTTC.